Presented here are 10 T cell receptor beta chains from one specimen sequenced in a study of blood T cell repertoires in COVID-19. Here immunoSEQ multiplex PCR was the method, and the copy in TCRdb shows in-frame clones only, minus some. The top ten clones hold 7.2% of a sample with a few hundred thousand clones, about 82% of them seen once. What was sequenced was peripheral blood. Receptors originate from a human donor in a cohort sampled during active COVID-19.

This sequence joins TRBV2 and TRBJ1-2; D gene ambiguous. The CDR3 contains 11 residues. Trimming removed 6 bases at V and 6 bases at J, with 8 bases between. From germline, CDR1 is SNHLY and CDR2 FYNNEI. The CDR3 bases are TGTGCCAGCAGCCCAGTCAATGGCTACACCTTC. Its protein is CASSPVNGYTF.

The V and J genes are TRBV3-1 (or the pseudogene TRBV3-2) and TRBJ2-1; possible D gene TRBD2, 6 bases. CDR3 length: 13 amino acids. Germline lookup yields CDR1 LGHDT and CDR2 YNNKEL (reference sequence). Trimming removed 4 bases at V and 8 bases at J, with 12 bases between. Written as DNA, the CDR3 is TGTGCCAGCAGCCTCGTCGGGGGTGATGAGCAGTTCTTC. Translating gives CASSLVGGDEQFF.

This sequence joins TRBV2 and TRBJ2-2; maybe TRBD1 (6 bases). Trimming removed 2 bases from V and 7 bases from J, with 11 bases in between. This CDR3 comprises 14 residues. CDR1 and CDR2 from the germline V gene are SNHLY and FYNNEI. The CDR3 region has the DNA TGTGCCAGCAGTGAAAGGACAGCAAACGGGGAGCTGTTTTTT. Its translation: CASSERTANGELFF.

The J gene is TRBJ2-1, the V gene TRBV3-1 (or the pseudogene TRBV3-2); maybe TRBD2 (5 bases). CDR1 and CDR2 from the germline V gene are LGHDT and YNNKEL (reference sequence). Trimming stripped 5 bases from V and 1 base from J, with 12 bases between. The CDR3 is 15 residues long. As DNA, the CDR3 is TGTGCCAGCAGCTTTACCTCGGGGTCCTACAATGAGCAGTTCTTC. It specifies CASSFTSGSYNEQFF.

V and J are TRBV7-3 and TRBJ2-3, with 10 bases fitting TRBD2. V lost 1 base and J lost 6; bases outside the gene matches: 10. Per germline, CDR1 SGHTA and CDR2 FQGTGA. This CDR3 region has 17 residues. The CDR3 loop reads CASSLSLAGAGQDTQYF. In DNA, the CDR3 is TGTGCCAGCAGCTTAAGCCTAGCGGGGGCCGGCCAGGATACGCAGTATTTT.

The gene calls are TRBV30 and TRBJ1-1; D may be TRBD1 (6 bases). Between the trimmed V and J ends, which lost 3 bases and 2 bases, there was a span of 10 bases. CDR1 is GTSNPN, CDR2 SVGIG, per germline (reference sequence). This CDR3 has 13 amino acids. The CDR3 bases are TGTGCCTGGAGCCCGGACAGTAACACTGAAGCTTTCTTT. Translated: CAWSPDSNTEAFF.

J is TRBJ2-3 and V is TRBV10-1, with a weak D call TRBD2 (5 bases). Trimming cost V 0 bases and J 3 bases, with 22 bases left between them. Germline values: CDR1 WNHNN, CDR2 SYGVQD (reference sequence). This CDR3 is built from 19 residues. Here the CDR3 reads CASSESSGLEAAATDTQYF. CDR3 in DNA: TGCGCCAGCAGTGAGTCGTCGGGTTTAGAAGCGGCGGCTACAGATACGCAGTATTTT.

V and J are TRBV7-3 and TRBJ2-3; 11 positions agree with TRBD2. CDR1 and CDR2 (germline): SGHTA, FQGTGA. After removal of 3 bases from V and 2 bases from J, the junction contained 4 bases not matched to a gene. CDR3 size: 16 residues. The DNA of the CDR3 is TGTGCCAGCAGCTTTTCTAGCGGGGGGTTCACAGATACGCAGTATTTT. As protein: CASSFSSGGFTDTQYF.

The rearrangement uses TRBV7-3 and TRBJ1-2; D is perhaps TRBD1 (6 bases). Trimming left V 5 bases short and J 6 bases short, with 16 bases between. CDR1 SGHTA and CDR2 FQGTGA come from the germline V gene. The CDR3 is 14 residues long. CDR3 loop: CASSQGTLGDGYTF. The CDR3 DNA reads TGTGCCAGCAGCCAGGGGACCTTAGGTGATGGCTACACCTTC. Full variable domain (rest looked up from reference TRBV7-3 and TRBJ1-2): GAGVSQTPSNKVTEKGKYVELRCDPISGHTALYWYRQSLGQGPEFLIYFQGTGAADDSGLPNDRFFAVRPEGSVSTLKIQRTERGDSAVYLCASSQGTLGDGYTFGSGTRLTVV.

The table lists this clone with a few counts. The V gene is TRBV3-1 (or the pseudogene TRBV3-2), the J gene TRBJ1-1; 10 bases match TRBD1. Germline loops: CDR1 LGHDT, CDR2 YNNKEL (reference sequence). The CDR3 is made up of 14 amino acids. Trimming at V came to 4 bases and at J to 6 bases, leaving 5 bases not matched to a gene. The CDR3, as DNA: TGTGCCAGCAGCCCCACGGGACAGGGGTCTGAAGCTTTCTTT. It yields the protein CASSPTGQGSEAFF.